This T cell receptor beta chain was retrieved from a study of blood T cell repertoires in COVID-19. Study overall: T cells, B-cell-depleted T cells, or PBMCs provided the cDNA or gDNA that served as material.

The V and J ends lost 3 bases and 3 bases, in that order; junction bases with no gene match: 4. CDR1 KGHDR and CDR2 SFDVKD come from the germline V gene. The CDR3 length is 16 residues. Participants spanned ages roughly 18 to 95 years and resided in some 22 US areas. Recovery meant two consecutive negative NP/OP PCR tests, professional clearance, or resolved symptoms. Per the authors' pipeline: Reference gene primer amplification yielded estimated nucleated cell counts. Data came from immunoSEQ multiplex PCR; TCRdb stores just in-frame clones and leaves some out. V and J calls and clone size are as listed in that table; D and trimming were resolved from the DNA. The sample has 150,000 or so clones; roughly 90% are singletons.

The J gene is TRBJ2-3, the V gene TRBV24-1; 11 bases agree with TRBD2. Material for sequencing was PBMCs or T cells enriched from blood (not recorded which). The receptor's source is a woman in her 50s who had recovered from COVID-19. The CDR3 nucleotides read TGTGCCACCAGTGATCGGACTAGCGGGCGGACAGATACGCAGTATTTT. Protein: CATSDRTSGRTDTQYF.